These T cell receptor beta chains were read from a single sample in a study of human T cells and chemical hapten exposure. TCRdb re-derived calls from the RACE reads in MiXCR, one entry per CDR3 protein. Here the sample spans approximately 260,000 distinct CDR3 sequences, roughly 8% being singletons. The sample in question was whole blood, obtained in connection with sensitization to the hapten diphenylcyclopropenone (DPC). Receptor source: a man aged 18 to 30 with alopecia areata. Some clones in this sample may be carry-over from other donors' samples. CDR3s include the opening cysteine and the closing phenylalanine or tryptophan. D genes are given only for firm matches. Clone size is stated in some rows and not others, as once, few, many or a class when expanded.

clone_size j_call d_call v_call cdr3_aa cdr3_nt
- TRBJ1-3 - TRBV10-3 CAISPAQGSGNTIYF TGTGCCATCAGTCCCGCTCAGGGGTCCGGAAACACCATATATTTT
few TRBJ1-5 - TRBV5-5 CASSYINQPQHF TGTGCCAGCAGCTACATTAATCAGCCCCAGCATTTT
many TRBJ2-5 TRBD1 TRBV7-2 CASSRDRATETQYF TGTGCCAGCAGCCGGGACAGGGCTACAGAGACCCAGTACTTC
- TRBJ1-2 - TRBV6-5 CASSYSPVGGWYTF TGTGCCAGCAGTTACTCCCCGGTGGGGGGATGGTACACCTTC
few TRBJ2-3 TRBD1 TRBV12-3/TRBV12-4 CASSLGGGQDTQYF TGTGCCAGCAGTTTAGGAGGGGGCCAAGATACGCAGTATTTT
few TRBJ2-7 - TRBV6-5 CASSYLAGAYEQYF TGTGCCAGCAGTTACCTAGCCGGGGCCTACGAGCAGTACTTC
few TRBJ2-1 - TRBV28 CASSLWRVSYNEQFF TGTGCCAGCAGTTTGTGGAGGGTATCCTACAATGAGCAGTTCTTC
few TRBJ2-1 - TRBV20-1 CSARAQHNEQFF TGCAGTGCTAGAGCGCAACACAATGAGCAGTTCTTC
- TRBJ2-2 - TRBV28 CASSFPAGQPLNTGGLFF TGTGCCAGCAGTTTCCCGGCAGGGCAACCCTTGAACACCGGGGGGCTGTTTTTT
- TRBJ2-5 TRBD2 TRBV4-1 CASSDSGGSQETQYF TGCGCCAGCTCGGATAGCGGGGGGTCTCAAGAGACCCAGTACTTC
- TRBJ1-6 - TRBV18 CASSPFDRFGRPNSPLHF TGTGCCAGCTCACCATTTGACCGGTTCGGGCGGCCTAATTCACCCCTCCACTTT
many TRBJ1-2 - TRBV4-3 CASSQDRGSGYTF TGCGCCAGCAGCCAAGATAGGGGCAGTGGCTACACCTTC
many TRBJ1-2 TRBD1 TRBV27 CASRSTGGSYGYTF TGTGCCAGCAGATCGACAGGGGGCTCCTATGGCTACACCTTC
few TRBJ2-5 TRBD1 TRBV2 CASSPSTGTETQYF TGTGCCAGCAGCCCTTCGACAGGGACAGAGACCCAGTACTTC
few TRBJ2-1 TRBD1 TRBV7-9 CASSTAPGQGAYNEQFF TGTGCCAGCAGCACCGCACCGGGACAGGGGGCCTACAATGAGCAGTTCTTC
- TRBJ1-4 - TRBV7-9 CASSLARINEKLFF TGTGCCAGCAGCTTAGCTCGGATTAATGAAAAACTGTTTTTT
few TRBJ1-1 TRBD1 TRBV10-3 CAISSTGGEAEAFF TGTGCCATCAGCTCGACAGGGGGCGAGGCTGAAGCTTTCTTT
many TRBJ1-1 TRBD1 TRBV27 CASSTRQGYTEAFF TGTGCCAGCAGTACCAGACAGGGATACACTGAAGCTTTCTTT
few TRBJ2-3 - TRBV11-1 CASSSSMGDTQYF TGTGCCAGCAGCAGTTCCATGGGGGATACGCAGTATTTT
- TRBJ1-4 - TRBV5-1 CASSSGHSTNEKLFF TGCGCCAGCAGCAGTGGACACTCAACTAATGAAAAACTGTTTTTT
many TRBJ2-3 - TRBV14 CASSQGDTQYF TGTGCCAGCAGCCAAGGGGATACGCAGTATTTT
few TRBJ2-2 - TRBV6-2/TRBV6-3 CASSYSSIAGELFF TGTGCCAGCAGTTACTCCTCGATAGCTGGGGAGCTGTTTTTT
- TRBJ1-1 TRBD1 TRBV4-1 CASSQGAGGEVEAFF TGCGCCAGCAGCCAAGGGGCAGGGGGCGAAGTGGAAGCTTTCTTT
few TRBJ2-3 - TRBV12-3/TRBV12-4 CASSFIQGTDTQYF TGTGCCAGCAGTTTTATACAGGGCACAGATACGCAGTATTTT
few TRBJ1-2 - TRBV18 CASSQGHLSYGYTF TGTGCCAGCTCACAGGGACACCTCTCCTATGGCTACACCTTC
- TRBJ2-1 TRBD2 TRBV5-1 CASSLLAGRADNEQFF TGCGCCAGCAGCCTACTAGCCGGGAGGGCAGACAATGAGCAGTTCTTC
few TRBJ1-1 TRBD1 TRBV12-3/TRBV12-4 CASREGQEAFF TGTGCCAGCAGAGAGGGACAGGAAGCTTTCTTT
- TRBJ2-5 TRBD2 TRBV20-1 CSAIGLAGAVQETQYF TGCAGTGCTATAGGCCTAGCGGGGGCCGTCCAAGAGACCCAGTACTTC
- TRBJ1-6 TRBD1 TRBV3-1 CASSHRQGGSPLHF TGTGCCAGCAGCCACCGACAGGGGGGTTCACCCCTCCACTTT
few TRBJ1-4 TRBD1 TRBV29-1 CSVEDISPGTGTQKLFF TGCAGCGTTGAAGATATTTCCCCCGGGACAGGGACACAGAAACTGTTTTTT
few TRBJ2-7 TRBD1 TRBV5-1 CASSFRQGARYEQYF TGCGCCAGCAGCTTCAGACAGGGGGCGCGGTACGAGCAGTACTTC
few TRBJ2-5 - TRBV2 CAGGLLGETQYF TGTGCCGGCGGACTTCTGGGGGAGACCCAGTACTTC
- TRBJ2-3 TRBD2 TRBV6-5 CASSSRTSGATDTQYF TGTGCCAGCAGCTCAAGGACTAGCGGAGCCACAGATACGCAGTATTTT
- TRBJ1-1 - TRBV6-5 CASSYSRTAYTEAFF TGTGCCAGCAGTTACTCCCGGACAGCATACACTGAAGCTTTCTTT
many TRBJ2-4 - TRBV20-1 CSARVDRDYYEGNIQYF TGCAGTGCTAGAGTGGACAGGGACTATTACGAGGGGAACATTCAGTACTTC
few TRBJ1-4 - TRBV7-2 CASCRAIHDNEKLFF TGTGCCAGCTGTCGAGCCATCCATGATAATGAAAAACTGTTTTTT
few TRBJ1-1 - TRBV4-1 CASSWPFRGTEAFF TGCGCCAGCAGCTGGCCTTTCAGGGGCACTGAAGCTTTCTTT
few TRBJ2-1 - TRBV7-9 CASSLPSGPYNEQFF TGTGCCAGCAGCCTCCCCTCTGGACCTTACAATGAGCAGTTCTTC
few TRBJ2-3 - TRBV9 CASSVLGGVADTQYF TGTGCCAGCAGCGTCTTAGGGGGAGTCGCTGATACGCAGTATTTT